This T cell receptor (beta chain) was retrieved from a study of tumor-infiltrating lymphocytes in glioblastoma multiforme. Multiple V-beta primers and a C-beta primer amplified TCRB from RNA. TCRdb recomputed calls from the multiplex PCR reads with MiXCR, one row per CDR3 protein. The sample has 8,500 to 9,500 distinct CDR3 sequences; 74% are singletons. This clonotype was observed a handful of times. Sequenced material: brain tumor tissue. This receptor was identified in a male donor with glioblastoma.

The CDR3 spells CASSPAGTLNDYGYTF. The DNA of the CDR3 is TGTGCCAGCAGCCCCGCCGGGACCCTTAATGATTATGGCTACACCTTC. This chain links TRBV11-2 with TRBJ1-2; D is possibly TRBD1 (5 bases). The CDR3 extends over 16 amino acids. Deletions cut 5 bases from V and 5 bases from J, with 21 bases between. CDR1 is SGHAT and CDR2 is FQNNGV in the germline V gene.